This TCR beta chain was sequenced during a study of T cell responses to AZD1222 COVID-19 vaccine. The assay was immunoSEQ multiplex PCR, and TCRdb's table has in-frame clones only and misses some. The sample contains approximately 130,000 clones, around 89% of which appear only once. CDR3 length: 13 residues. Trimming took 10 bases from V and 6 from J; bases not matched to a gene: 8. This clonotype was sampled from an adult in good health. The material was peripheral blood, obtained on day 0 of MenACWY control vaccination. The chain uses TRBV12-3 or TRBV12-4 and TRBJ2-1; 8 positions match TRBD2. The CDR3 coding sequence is TGTGCCACGCGGGAGCGGGAGTTCAATGAGCAGTTCTTC. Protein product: CATREREFNEQFF.